The clone carrying this T cell receptor (beta chain) was seen a handful of times. Sequenced by immunoSEQ multiplex PCR; TCRdb stores in-frame clones only, minus some. The table records around 70,000 clones, roughly 79% of them present only once. The germline V gene has CDR1 KGHSH and CDR2 LQKENI. Losses at the gene ends were 3 bases for V and 0 bases for J; bases not matched to a gene: 4. The CDR3 has 15 amino acids. This record comes from a study of blood T cell repertoires in COVID-19. The chain carries TRBV18 and TRBJ1-2; 7 nucleotides match TRBD1. The sequence was collected from a man between 65 and 79 years old with acute or convalescent COVID-19. Material for sequencing was peripheral blood. CDR3 sequence: CASSPDRDSNYGYTF. In DNA, the CDR3 is TGTGCCAGCTCACCCGACAGGGACTCTAACTATGGCTACACCTTC.